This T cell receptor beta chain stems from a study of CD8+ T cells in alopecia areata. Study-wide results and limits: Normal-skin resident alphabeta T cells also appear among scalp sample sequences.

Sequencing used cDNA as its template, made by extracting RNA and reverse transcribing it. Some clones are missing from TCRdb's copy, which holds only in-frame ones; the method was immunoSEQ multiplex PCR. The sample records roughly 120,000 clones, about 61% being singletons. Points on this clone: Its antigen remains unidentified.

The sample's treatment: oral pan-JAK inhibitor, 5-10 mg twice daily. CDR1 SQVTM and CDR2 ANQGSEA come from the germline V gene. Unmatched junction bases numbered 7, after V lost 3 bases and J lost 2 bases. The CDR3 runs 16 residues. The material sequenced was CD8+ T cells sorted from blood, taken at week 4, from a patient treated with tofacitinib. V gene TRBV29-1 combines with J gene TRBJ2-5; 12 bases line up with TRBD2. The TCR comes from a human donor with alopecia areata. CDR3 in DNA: TGCAGCGTTGAGCCCTGGACTAGCGGGGAGCAAGAGACCCAGTACTTC. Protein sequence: CSVEPWTSGEQETQYF.